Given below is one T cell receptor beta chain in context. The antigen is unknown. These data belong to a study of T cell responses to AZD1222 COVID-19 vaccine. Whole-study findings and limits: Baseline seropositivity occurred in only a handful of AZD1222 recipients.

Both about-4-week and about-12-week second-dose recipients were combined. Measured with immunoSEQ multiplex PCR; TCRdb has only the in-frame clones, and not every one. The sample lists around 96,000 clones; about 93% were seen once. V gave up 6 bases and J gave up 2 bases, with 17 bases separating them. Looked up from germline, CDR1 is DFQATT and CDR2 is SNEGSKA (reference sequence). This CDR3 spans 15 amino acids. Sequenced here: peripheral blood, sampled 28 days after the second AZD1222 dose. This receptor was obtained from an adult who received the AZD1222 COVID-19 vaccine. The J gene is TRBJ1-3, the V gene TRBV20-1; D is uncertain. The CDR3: CSASVGPSTGNTIYF. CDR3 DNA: TGCAGTGCAAGTGTTGGACCGAGTACTGGAAACACCATATATTTT.